This T cell receptor (beta chain) was sequenced for a study of cytomegalovirus exposure and HLA in healthy donors. General study points: Cytomegalovirus association was assigned to about 180 TCR beta chains. Most TCR sequences showed up rarely, but some public TCRs showed up in many donors. In a later analysis, first-cohort TCR clusters were found to tend to co-occur in the 130 or so validation repertoires. Accounts indicate the classifier identified cytomegalovirus status with strong specificity and sensitivity.

The protocol was immunoSEQ multiplex PCR, while the TCRdb copy is restricted to in-frame clones and leaves out a portion. The table lists around 120,000 clones, roughly 90% of them singletons. A word on this clone: The antigen is not known.

This CDR3 comprises 15 residues. Between the trimmed V and J ends, which lost 4 bases and 8 bases, there was a span of 20 bases. Germline CDR1 reads LNHDA; CDR2 reads SQIVND (reference sequence). This sequence was found in a young woman in good health and CMV-seronegative. This chain joins TRBV19 and TRBJ1-2, with D possibly matching TRBD1 (6 bases). The specimen was PBMCs. The CDR3 DNA reads as TGTGCCAGTAGTACAGGGGCAGGGAGACCCCTCGGCTACACCTTC. Amino acids: CASSTGAGRPLGYTF.